This paragraph reports one T cell receptor (beta chain). Its antigen is unidentified. The data originate from a study of post-analysis software for immune sequencing data. Study-wide points: Five or six TRBV segments were more frequent in patients than controls; TRBV5-6, TRBV5-1 and TRBV20-1 belonged to this group.

Libraries were made from TCR beta cDNA, and they carried unique molecular identifiers. Input amounts of roughly 0.85 to 10 million T cells were used. These gave about 500,000 cDNA molecules, so each molecule approximated one T cell. TCRdb recomputed calls from the PCR reads with MiXCR, one row per CDR3 protein. The table lists 550,000 to 700,000 distinct CDR3 sequences, about 44% of them singletons, with 1.5% to 2% in the top ten. Germline V gene data show CDR1 as SGHTA and CDR2 as FQGTGA. The CDR3 contains 14 residues. The V gene lost 1 base and the J gene lost 4 bases, with 11 bases spanning the gap.

The sequenced material came from blood. The TCR was taken from a girl under 18 with multiple sclerosis. J is TRBJ2-7 and V is TRBV7-3; D may be TRBD2 (6 bases). The CDR3 bases are TGTGCCAGCAGCTTAATCGCGGGAACGTACGAGCAGTACTTC. It encodes CASSLIAGTYEQYF. Full variable domain (missing parts from reference TRBV7-3 and TRBJ2-7): GAGVSQTPSNKVTEKGKYVELRCDPISGHTALYWYRQSLGQGPEFLIYFQGTGAADDSGLPNDRFFAVRPEGSVSTLKIQRTERGDSAVYLCASSLIAGTYEQYFGPGTRLTVT.